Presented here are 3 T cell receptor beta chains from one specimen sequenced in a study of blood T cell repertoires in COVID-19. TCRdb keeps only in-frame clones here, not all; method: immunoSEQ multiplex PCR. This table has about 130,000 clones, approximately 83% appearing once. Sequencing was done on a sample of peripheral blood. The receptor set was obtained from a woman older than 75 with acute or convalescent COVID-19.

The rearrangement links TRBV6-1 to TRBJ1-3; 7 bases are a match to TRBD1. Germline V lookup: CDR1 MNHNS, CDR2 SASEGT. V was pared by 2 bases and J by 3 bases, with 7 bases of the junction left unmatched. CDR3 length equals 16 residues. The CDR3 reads CASSELRQGHGNTIYF. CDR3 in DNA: TGTGCCAGCAGTGAATTACGACAGGGACATGGAAACACCATATATTTT.

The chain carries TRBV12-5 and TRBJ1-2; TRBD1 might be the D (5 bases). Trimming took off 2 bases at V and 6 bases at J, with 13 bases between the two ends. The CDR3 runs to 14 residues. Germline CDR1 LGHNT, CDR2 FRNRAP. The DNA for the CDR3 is TGTGCTAGTGGTTTGATTACAGGATACAATGGCTACACCTTC. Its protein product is CASGLITGYNGYTF.

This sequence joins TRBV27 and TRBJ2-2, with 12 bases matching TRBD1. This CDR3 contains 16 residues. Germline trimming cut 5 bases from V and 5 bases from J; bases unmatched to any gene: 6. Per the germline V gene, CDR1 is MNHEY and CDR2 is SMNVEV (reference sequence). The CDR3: CASSRGDRGRTGELFF. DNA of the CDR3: TGTGCCAGCAGTAGGGGGGACAGGGGGCGAACCGGGGAGCTGTTTTTT.